This T cell receptor beta chain emerged from a study of early T cells in non-severe SARS-CoV-2 infection. Looking at the study overall: Sequencing of bulk RNA from unsorted whole blood was done, without chain pairing.

Study conclusions and caveats: Matching against VDJdb likely underestimated virus-specific expansions, favoring anti-spike CD8.

Attachment of unique molecular identifiers was made to individual cDNA molecules. TCRdb re-derived calls from the 5' RACE reads in MiXCR, one entry per CDR3 protein. The top ten clones hold under 5% of a sample with around 50,000 distinct CDR3 sequences, roughly 6.2% of them seen once. This CDR3 spans 16 amino acids. Germline values: CDR1 MNHEY, CDR2 SVGAGI. Trimming shortened V by 4 bases and J by 2 bases, and 12 bases separated the two germline ends. This clonotype was seen a handful of times. The antigen is unknown. The rearrangement links TRBV6-5 to TRBJ2-6, with D uncertain. The sample comprised whole blood. This sequence originates from an adult who was a healthcare worker with PCR-confirmed SARS-CoV-2 infection or an uninfected control (not recorded which). CDR3 nucleotides: TGTGCCAGCAGTTCGACCGACATTGCTGGGGCCAACGTCCTGACTTTC. It codes for CASSSTDIAGANVLTF.